These 30 T cell receptor beta chains originate from one sample sequenced in a study of PD-L1 blockade in urothelial cancer. Measured with immunoSEQ multiplex PCR; TCRdb has only the in-frame clones, and not every one. The table includes roughly 32,000 clones, more than 65% detected once. Sequencing was performed on PBMCs, taken around atezolizumab (anti-PD-L1) treatment. These receptors were collected from a man between 60 and 75 years old with urothelial cancer.

This chain links TRBV5-1 with TRBJ2-7; D perhaps matches TRBD2 (6 bases). CDR3 size: 15 residues. Trimming shortened V by 4 bases and J by 7 bases, and 21 bases separated the two germline ends. Germline V gene sequence: CDR1 SGHRS, CDR2 YFSETQ. The CDR3 sequence is CASSPGGVPAVEQYF. The CDR3 DNA sequence: TGCGCCAGCAGCCCGGGCGGGGTTCCCGCGGTGGAGCAGTACTTC.

CDR3: CASSLWDRGPDGYTF. The CDR3 DNA sequence: TGTGCCAGCAGCCTGTGGGACAGGGGGCCAGATGGCTACACCTTC. The chain combines TRBV5-6 with TRBJ1-2, with 12 nucleotides matching TRBD1. CDR1 and CDR2 from the germline V gene are SGHDT and YYEEEE. There are 15 residues in the CDR3. Trimming at V came to 4 bases and at J to 6 bases, leaving 7 bases not matched to a gene.

This clone was observed a single time. This chain joins TRBV5-1 and TRBJ2-1, with D possibly matching TRBD1 (5 bases). In germline, CDR1 is SGHRS, CDR2 YFSETQ. The CDR3 is 12 amino acids. V lost 3 bases to trimming and J lost 5 bases, with 6 bases between them. The CDR3 region is CASSSGNNEQFF. In nucleotides, the CDR3 is TGCGCCAGCAGCTCAGGGAACAATGAGCAGTTCTTC.

A few counts support this clone. This chain joins TRBV5-5 and TRBJ2-7; D may be TRBD1 (6 bases). V was clipped by 4 bases and J by 2 bases, with 19 bases between them. The CDR3 runs to 16 residues. Germline V lookup: CDR1 SGHKS, CDR2 YYEKEE (reference sequence). The CDR3 DNA reads as TGTGCCAGCAGCCCAACAGATAGTACAGGGACCTACGAGCAGTACTTC. Translated: CASSPTDSTGTYEQYF.

This rearrangement joins TRBV2 to TRBJ2-3, with TRBD1 identical over 11 bases. There are 15 residues in the CDR3. Per germline, CDR1 SNHLY and CDR2 FYNNEI. V lost 6 bases and J lost 3; bases outside the gene matches: 5. The CDR3: CASSVDRGRTDTQYF. CDR3 in DNA: TGTGCCAGCAGCGTGGACAGGGGGCGGACAGATACGCAGTATTTT. The full variable domain, completed using reference TRBV2 and TRBJ2-3, is EPEVTQTPSHQVTQMGQEVILRCVPISNHLYFYWYRQILGQKVEFLVSFYNNEISEKSEIFDDQFSVERPDGSNFTLKIRSTKLEDSAMYFCASSVDRGRTDTQYFGPGTRLTVL.

This clone was recorded once. This chain uses TRBV11-1 with TRBJ2-7, with D possibly TRBD1 on 5 matching bases. Germline assignment: CDR1 SGHAT and CDR2 FQDESV (reference sequence). There are 13 residues in the CDR3. V shed 1 base and J shed 3 bases, with 7 bases lying between them. CDR3 DNA: TGTGCCAGCAGCTTAGGACAGTACTACGAGCAGTACTTC. Its translation is CASSLGQYYEQYF.

The chain recombines TRBV4-1 with TRBJ2-3, with a tentative D call TRBD2 (5 bases). V gave up 1 base and J gave up 5 bases, with 10 bases separating them. The CDR3 is 14 residues long. Germline V gives CDR1 MGHRA, CDR2 YSYEKL. CDR3 protein: CASSQASSVDTQYF. As DNA, the CDR3 is TGCGCCAGCAGCCAAGCTAGCAGTGTAGATACGCAGTATTTT.

V gene TRBV7-6 combines with J gene TRBJ2-3; 9 bases line up with TRBD2. This CDR3 has 16 amino acids. Trimming cost V 4 bases and J 4 bases; bases outside gene matches: 9. The germline V gene encodes CDR1 SGHVS and CDR2 FNYEAQ. Here the CDR3 reads CASSSTTSGGADTQYF. DNA for the CDR3: TGTGCCAGCAGCTCCACGACTAGCGGAGGGGCAGATACGCAGTATTTT.

This chain connects TRBV5-1 to TRBJ2-1, with D possibly being TRBD2 (5 bases). The germline V and J ends were trimmed by 2 bases and 3 bases, with 9 bases remaining between them. Germline values: CDR1 SGHRS, CDR2 YFSETQ. This CDR3 comprises 14 residues. As DNA, the CDR3 is TGCGCCAGCAGCTTCGGGGTTGGCTACAATGAGCAGTTCTTC. Protein sequence: CASSFGVGYNEQFF.

The chain combines TRBV9 with TRBJ2-1; 15 nucleotides align to TRBD2. V gave up 3 bases and J gave up 9 bases; unmatched junction bases: 7. Germline values: CDR1 SGDLS, CDR2 YYNGEE. The CDR3 runs to 16 residues. CDR3 protein: CASSDRTSGRATEQFF. The DNA of the CDR3 is TGTGCCAGCAGCGATCGGACTAGCGGGAGGGCCACTGAGCAGTTCTTC. Using reference TRBV9 and TRBJ2-1 for the parts outside the CDR3, the full variable domain is DSGVTQTPKHLITATGQRVTLRCSPRSGDLSVYWYQQSLDQGLQFLIQYYNGEERAKGNILERFSAQQFPDLHSELNLSSLELGDSALYFCASSDRTSGRATEQFFGPGTRLTVL.

The chain has TRBV6-1 and TRBJ2-1; 7 bases fit TRBD2. From germline, CDR1 is MNHNS and CDR2 SASEGT. J gave up 1 base and V 8 bases, and 2 bases lay outside the gene matches. This CDR3 is built from 13 residues. This CDR3 reads CASVGGSYNEQFF. The CDR3 DNA follows: TGTGCCAGCGTCGGGGGGTCCTACAATGAGCAGTTCTTC.

The chain employs TRBV29-1 and TRBJ2-7, with 9 bases aligning to TRBD1. Germline CDR1 is SQVTM and CDR2 is ANQGSEA. The CDR3 spans 13 residues. The junction had 9 bases not matched to a gene; V was cut back by 7 bases and J by 5 bases. This CDR3 reads CSGVGTGFHEQYF. DNA of the CDR3: TGCAGCGGCGTAGGGACAGGGTTCCACGAGCAGTACTTC.

The rearrangement links TRBV7-2 to TRBJ1-2; 7 bases align to TRBD1. Germline CDR1 and CDR2: SGHTA and FQGNSA. The CDR3 has 14 residues. V shed 4 bases and J 7 bases; nucleotides not matched to a gene: 9. The CDR3 loop reads CASSSTGFFGGYTF. The CDR3 nucleotides read TGTGCCAGCAGCTCGACAGGGTTTTTTGGTGGCTACACCTTC.

The CDR3 spells CASSPAGASISDTQYF. CDR3 DNA sequence: TGCGCCAGCAGCCCAGCAGGGGCCTCCATCTCAGATACGCAGTATTTT. The V gene is TRBV5-1, the J gene TRBJ2-3; perhaps TRBD1 as D (6 bases). The CDR3 is 16 amino acids. The V end was cut by 4 bases, the J end by 4 bases, with 19 bases between. Per the germline V gene, CDR1 is SGHRS and CDR2 is YFSETQ.

The chain links TRBV19 to TRBJ2-7; D perhaps matches TRBD2 (5 bases). The CDR3 is 14 amino acids. The V and J ends lost 4 bases and 2 bases respectively, with 12 bases between them. Germline CDR1 reads LNHDA; CDR2 reads SQIVND (reference sequence). CDR3 DNA sequence: TGTGCCAGTAGTACCCTTTCGAGGGCCTACGAGCAGTACTTC. Protein: CASSTLSRAYEQYF.

The rearrangement joins TRBV6-1 to TRBJ1-1; 10 nucleotides line up with TRBD1. The germline V gene has CDR1 MNHNS and CDR2 SASEGT. The CDR3 spans 15 residues. The ends lost 1 base at V and 5 bases at J; junction bases unmatched: 4. This CDR3 reads CASSEVGTGVTEAFF. The CDR3, as DNA: TGTGCCAGCAGTGAAGTCGGGACAGGGGTGACTGAAGCTTTCTTT.

The chain joins TRBV5-6 to TRBJ1-1; the D gene is possibly TRBD1 (6 bases). This CDR3 contains 16 residues. V was pared by 2 bases and J by 6 bases, with 20 bases between. Germline assignment: CDR1 SGHDT and CDR2 YYEEEE. CDR3 sequence: CASSLGTTLGRAEAFF. CDR3 nucleotides: TGTGCCAGCAGCTTAGGGACAACCCTGGGTAGGGCTGAAGCTTTCTTT.

The chain combines TRBV18 with TRBJ2-1; D may be TRBD1 (7 bases). The CDR3 spans 13 residues. V gave up 8 bases and J gave up 10 bases, with 18 bases separating them. The germline CDR1 and CDR2 sequences are KGHSH and LQKENI. Here the CDR3 DNA reads TGTGCCAGCGCATCGGAGGGGGCTCTGGAGCAGTTCTTC. It specifies CASASEGALEQFF.

This clone has a handful of counts. The V and J genes are TRBV30 and TRBJ2-1; TRBD2 agrees at 7 bases. This CDR3 comprises 16 residues. The germline gives CDR1 GTSNPN, CDR2 SVGIG (reference sequence). V was clipped by 3 bases and J by 2 bases; unmatched bases: 10. The CDR3 DNA follows: TGTGCCTGGAGGAAGAGAGTGGGGGGGGCCTACAATGAGCAGTTCTTC. Its translation is CAWRKRVGGAYNEQFF.

The chain has TRBV5-1 and TRBJ2-1, with D possibly matching TRBD2 (6 bases). Germline V gene data show CDR1 as SGHRS and CDR2 as YFSETQ. V was shortened by 0 bases and J by 0 bases, with 7 bases between the two germline ends. The CDR3 length is 15 residues. The CDR3 protein is CASSLAGSSYNEQFF. As DNA, the CDR3 is TGCGCCAGCAGCTTGGCCGGGAGCTCCTACAATGAGCAGTTCTTC.

In this sample, this clone turned up once. V is TRBV5-4 and J is TRBJ1-1, with 7 bases aligning to TRBD1. The germline CDR1 and CDR2 sequences are SGHNT and YYREEE (reference sequence). This CDR3 is built from 15 residues. Germline trimming cut 3 bases from V and 0 bases from J; bases unmatched to any gene: 5. CDR3 residues: CASSSGTVMNTEAFF. The CDR3 region has the DNA TGTGCCAGCAGCTCCGGGACAGTGATGAACACTGAAGCTTTCTTT.

This chain connects TRBV5-1 to TRBJ1-3; D is possibly TRBD1 (5 bases). Trimming shortened V by 0 bases and J by 1 base, and 5 bases separated the two germline ends. The length of the CDR3 is 14 residues. Germline V lookup: CDR1 SGHRS, CDR2 YFSETQ. In DNA form, the CDR3 reads TGCGCCAGCAGCTTGGAGGGGTCTGGAAACACCATATATTTT. It yields the protein CASSLEGSGNTIYF.

This clone was counted only a few times. Here the CDR3 reads CASSPLGTQSANEQFF. The CDR3 nucleotides are TGTGCCAGCAGCCCACTCGGGACTCAGTCAGCCAATGAGCAGTTCTTC. This chain links TRBV4-2 with TRBJ2-1; perhaps TRBD2 as D (6 bases). Trimming removed 4 bases from V and 6 bases from J, with 19 bases in between. The germline V gene encodes CDR1 LGHNA and CDR2 YNFKEQ. The CDR3 is 16 amino acids.

V and J are TRBV11-1 and TRBJ2-5; TRBD1 agrees at 8 bases. Germline CDR1 SGHAT, CDR2 FQDESV (reference sequence). Trimming removed 5 bases from V and 5 bases from J; junction bases left unmatched: 7. The CDR3 runs 14 residues. CDR3 residues: CASSKDRAAETQYF. CDR3 nucleotide sequence: TGTGCCAGCAGCAAGGACAGGGCTGCGGAGACCCAGTACTTC.

The chain employs TRBV9 and TRBJ2-3; 12 bases line up with TRBD2. The germline gives CDR1 SGDLS, CDR2 YYNGEE. The CDR3 consists of 16 residues. V trimming: 3 bases; J trimming: 4 bases; junction bases outside the gene matches: 6. The CDR3: CASSASGGALADTQYF. CDR3 nucleotide sequence: TGTGCCAGCAGCGCTAGCGGGGGGGCCTTGGCAGATACGCAGTATTTT.

This clone was seen a few times. V and J are TRBV6-5 and TRBJ1-2; tentatively, D is TRBD1 (5 bases). The CDR3 runs 12 residues. Trimming cost V 6 bases and J 4 bases, with 9 bases left between them. The germline V gene has CDR1 MNHEY and CDR2 SVGAGI. The CDR3 nucleotides read TGTGCCAGCAGGGGGGGAATCTATGGCTACACCTTC. It translates to CASRGGIYGYTF.

V and J are TRBV6-1 and TRBJ2-7; no firm D call. CDR1 MNHNS and CDR2 SASEGT come from the germline V gene. The CDR3 runs 12 residues. Trimming removed 6 bases at V and 3 bases at J, with 9 bases between. DNA for the CDR3: TGTGCCAGCAGCCTTGTGAGCTACGAGCAGTACTTC. As protein: CASSLVSYEQYF.

The V call is TRBV10-3, the J call TRBJ2-1; 9 bases agree with TRBD2. The junction had 15 bases not matched to a gene; V was cut back by 2 bases and J by 7 bases. Germline CDR1 and CDR2: ENHRY and SYGVKD. CDR3 length: 18 amino acids. CDR3 sequence (DNA): TGTGCCATCAGTGAGCGGGGACTAGCAACTTCACTTGGGAATGAGCAGTTCTTC. Encoded protein: CAISERGLATSLGNEQFF.

The J gene is TRBJ1-1, the V gene TRBV30; D unclear. Germline CDR1 GTSNPN, CDR2 SVGIG (reference sequence). This CDR3 region has 13 residues. Trimming cost V 0 bases and J 1 base, with 6 bases left between them. CDR3 nucleotide sequence: TGTGCCTGGAGTGTAGCCGGGAACACTGAAGCTTTCTTT. It encodes CAWSVAGNTEAFF.

The V and J genes are TRBV10-2 and TRBJ2-3, with 7 nucleotides matching TRBD1. This CDR3 is built from 16 residues. Trimming at V came to 11 bases and at J to 0 bases, leaving 14 bases not matched to a gene. Germline lookup yields CDR1 WSHSY and CDR2 SAAADI. CDR3 nucleotides: TGCGCCTCTAAGACGTTCGGGACAGCTAGCACAGATACGCAGTATTTT. This encodes CASKTFGTASTDTQYF.